The 30 T cell receptor beta chains reported below all come from one sample, sequenced in a study of blood T cell repertoires in COVID-19. TCRdb's table, derived via immunoSEQ multiplex PCR, lists solely in-frame clones and lacks some. The data hold 70,000 to 95,000 clones, with 75% to 95% observed a single time. The specimen was peripheral blood. These receptors all stem from a woman in her forties or fifties in a cohort sampled during active COVID-19.

The rearrangement uses TRBV11-2 and TRBJ2-5, with D perhaps matching TRBD1 (6 bases). V was shortened by 5 bases and J by 1 base, with 14 bases between the two germline ends. CDR1 is SGHAT and CDR2 is FQNNGV in the germline V gene. The CDR3 contains 15 residues. Here the CDR3 reads CASSPIQGPQETQYF. CDR3 DNA: TGTGCCAGCAGCCCCATACAGGGCCCCCAAGAGACCCAGTACTTC. Variable domain in full (rest from reference TRBV11-2 and TRBJ2-5): EAGVAQSPRYKIIEKRQSVAFWCNPISGHATLYWYQQILGQGPKLLIQFQNNGVVDDSQLPKDRFSAERLKGVDSTLKIQPAKLEDSAVYLCASSPIQGPQETQYFGPGTRLLVL.

CDR3 amino acids: CASSLVTNTEAFF. CDR3 sequence (DNA): TGTGCCAGCAGCTTAGTCACAAACACTGAAGCTTTCTTT. The chain uses TRBV11-1 and TRBJ1-1; D remains ambiguous. Germline values: CDR1 SGHAT, CDR2 FQDESV (reference sequence). V lost 1 base to trimming and J lost 2 bases, with 5 bases between them. The CDR3 extends over 13 amino acids.

CDR3 loop: CASSEVSPAYRYEQYF. DNA of the CDR3: TGTGCCAGCAGTGAAGTTTCCCCGGCATACAGGTACGAGCAGTACTTC. The chain uses TRBV6-1 and TRBJ2-7; possibly TRBD1 for D (5 bases). This CDR3 is 16 amino acids long. CDR1 and CDR2 (germline): MNHNS, SASEGT. V lost 1 base, J lost 4 bases, and 17 bases lay in between.

V usage is TRBV28 and J usage is TRBJ2-7; weak D call: TRBD1 (8 bases). V was trimmed by 5 bases and J by 1 base, leaving 15 bases between them. This CDR3 is 15 amino acids long. The V gene's germline CDR1 is MDHEN and CDR2 SYDVKM. CDR3 bases: TGTGCCAGCAGTATTAACAGGGGGGGATCCTACGAGCAGTACTTC. It is translated as CASSINRGGSYEQYF.

The chain is built from TRBV21-1 and TRBJ1-1; the table's TRBD1 call for D was not verified on the DNA. TRBV21-1 is tagged as a pseudogene. The CDR3 totals 14 residues. CDR3 DNA sequence: TGTGCCAGCAGCAAAGCCCTCAGGGGTTCTGAAGCTTTCTTT. Translating it yields CASSKALRGSEAFF.

The chain couples TRBV5-4 to TRBJ2-7, with TRBD2 identical over 14 bases. The V and J ends lost 4 bases and 4 bases, in that order; junction bases with no gene match: 4. Germline V gene data show CDR1 as SGHNT and CDR2 as YYREEE (reference sequence). The CDR3 is made up of 15 amino acids. The CDR3 loop reads CASSPTSGGGYEQYF. Here the CDR3 DNA reads TGTGCCAGCAGCCCGACTAGCGGGGGGGGATACGAGCAGTACTTC.

The CDR3 is CASSHLASGSSYNEQFF. CDR3 bases: TGTGCCAGCAGCCACCTGGCTAGCGGGAGCTCCTACAATGAGCAGTTCTTC. The rearrangement uses TRBV6-2 or TRBV6-3 and TRBJ2-1; TRBD2 matches 10 bases. The trim removed 6 bases at V and 0 bases at J, leaving 8 bases unmatched. The CDR3 runs to 17 residues. Germline CDR1 is MNHEY and CDR2 is SVGEGT.

V usage is TRBV29-1 and J usage is TRBJ1-1; D may be TRBD1 (5 bases). V dropped 4 bases and J dropped 3 bases, with 12 bases sitting between them. The germline gives CDR1 SQVTM, CDR2 ANQGSEA. CDR3 length: 13 amino acids. CDR3 amino acids: CSVAGFGYTEAFF. Here the CDR3 DNA reads TGCAGCGTTGCAGGGTTCGGGTACACTGAAGCTTTCTTT. The full variable domain, in which reference TRBV29-1 and TRBJ1-1 provide the parts outside the CDR3, is SAVISQKPSRDICQRGTSLTIQCQVDSQVTMMFWYRQQPGQSLTLIATANQGSEATYESGFVIDKFPISRPNLTFSTLTVSNMSPEDSSIYLCSVAGFGYTEAFFGQGTRLTVV.

The chain is built from TRBV7-8 and TRBJ2-2; a possible D gene is TRBD2 (7 bases). V shed 2 bases and J shed 4 bases, with 11 bases lying between them. The V gene's germline CDR1 is SGHVS and CDR2 FQNEAQ. The CDR3 has 15 residues. The CDR3 region is CASSLLGGGTGELFF. DNA of the CDR3: TGTGCCAGCAGCTTATTGGGAGGGGGCACCGGGGAGCTGTTTTTT.

Comments on this clone: Its ends do not fully match the called genes, so a read error is possible. The genes are TRBV20-1 and TRBJ2-7, with TRBD2 as a possible D gene (5 bases). Germline values: CDR1 DFQATT, CDR2 SNEGSKA (reference sequence). The CDR3 loop spans 11 amino acids. As DNA, the CDR3 is TGCAGTGCTCTAGACGGGGTAGTACATCGGTTC. Encoded protein: CSALDGVVHRF.

The V call is TRBV19, the J call TRBJ1-5; D call uncertain. Trimming pared 6 bases from V and 5 bases from J, leaving 17 bases between. Per germline, CDR1 LNHDA and CDR2 SQIVND (reference sequence). The CDR3 totals 15 residues. CDR3 coding DNA: TGTGCCAGTAGGGAGGAGAGGGTTTGGGATCAGCCCCAGCATTTT. It codes for CASREERVWDQPQHF.

J is TRBJ1-2 and V is TRBV27, with a possible D match to TRBD1 (6 bases). CDR1 and CDR2 (germline): MNHEY, SMNVEV (reference sequence). CDR3 length: 15 residues. The V end was cut by 6 bases, the J end by 3 bases, with 17 bases between. This chain's CDR3 is CASSPRGVVDYGYTF. The CDR3 bases are TGTGCCAGCAGCCCCAGGGGAGTGGTAGACTATGGCTACACCTTC.

The chain employs TRBV18 and TRBJ2-1; 8 bases are shared with TRBD1. The V and J ends lost 5 bases and 2 bases, in that order; junction bases with no gene match: 5. From germline, CDR1 is KGHSH and CDR2 LQKENI. The CDR3 runs to 15 residues. The CDR3 DNA reads TGTGCCAGCTCATCCGGGACAGGTCCCTACAATGAGCAGTTCTTC. It is translated as CASSSGTGPYNEQFF.

The chain joins TRBV3-1 (or the pseudogene TRBV3-2) to TRBJ2-3; D ambiguous. The germline gives CDR1 LGHDT, CDR2 YNNKEL (reference sequence). Between the trimmed V and J ends, which lost 3 bases and 0 bases, there was a span of 4 bases. CDR3 length equals 13 residues. CDR3 in amino acids: CASSHYSTDTQYF. CDR3 in DNA: TGTGCCAGCAGCCATTATAGCACAGATACGCAGTATTTT.

The rearrangement uses TRBV7-9 and TRBJ1-6; 7 nucleotides line up with TRBD1. The length of the CDR3 is 16 residues. Losses at the gene ends were 5 bases for V and 7 bases for J; bases not matched to a gene: 11. The germline CDR1 and CDR2 sequences are SEHNR and FQNEAQ (reference sequence). The chain's CDR3 is CASSQGLGGKNSPLHF. The CDR3 nucleotides read TGTGCCAGCAGCCAAGGGTTAGGGGGCAAGAATTCACCCCTCCACTTT.

The chain is built from TRBV5-6 and TRBJ1-2; 8 bases are a match to TRBD1. Germline loops: CDR1 SGHDT, CDR2 YYEEEE. V lost 4 bases and J lost 4; bases outside the gene matches: 9. This CDR3 is built from 15 residues. The DNA for the CDR3 is TGTGCCAGCAGCCTACAGGGGGAAGTCGGCTATGGCTACACCTTC. This sequence encodes CASSLQGEVGYGYTF.

The genes are TRBV28 and TRBJ1-3; 9 bases fit TRBD1. Germline CDR1 MDHEN, CDR2 SYDVKM. The CDR3 has 14 residues. The V and J ends lost 4 bases and 9 bases, in that order; junction bases with no gene match: 7. The CDR3 spells CASSSTGTGFTIYF. The CDR3 bases are TGTGCCAGCAGTTCCACTGGGACAGGGTTCACCATATATTTT.

The chain couples TRBV19 to TRBJ2-1, with 13 positions matching TRBD2. CDR1 LNHDA and CDR2 SQIVND come from the germline V gene (reference sequence). V trimming: 4 bases; J trimming: 7 bases; junction bases outside the gene matches: 7. CDR3 length equals 16 residues. CDR3 region: CASSTTGLAGRNEQFF. The CDR3 DNA sequence: TGTGCCAGTAGTACGACGGGACTAGCGGGGCGAAATGAGCAGTTCTTC.

CDR3 loop: CASTSSAANEQFF. CDR3 DNA sequence: TGTGCCAGCACTAGCTCGGCGGCCAATGAGCAGTTCTTC. The V and J genes are TRBV25-1 and TRBJ2-1; a weak D match, TRBD2 (5 bases). The CDR3 covers 13 residues. Germline assignment: CDR1 MGHDK and CDR2 SYGVNS. Trimming took off 7 bases at V and 6 bases at J, with 13 bases between the two ends.

This chain connects TRBV5-4 to TRBJ1-6, with 8 bases fitting TRBD1. Unmatched junction bases numbered 14, after V lost 3 bases and J lost 6 bases. The CDR3 is 18 amino acids. Germline V gives CDR1 SGHNT, CDR2 YYREEE (reference sequence). CDR3 residues: CASSSDRDNPALNSPLHF. CDR3 DNA: TGTGCCAGCAGCTCGGACAGGGACAATCCTGCGCTTAATTCACCCCTCCACTTT.

The chain has TRBV6-1 and TRBJ1-1, with TRBD1 matching over 11 bases. The CDR3 totals 14 residues. V dropped 3 bases and J dropped 5; count of bases not matched to a gene: 2. CDR1 is MNHNS, CDR2 SASEGT, per germline. CDR3 DNA sequence: TGTGCCAGCAGTGAGGACAGGGGGCGGACTGAAGCTTTCTTT. Translation: CASSEDRGRTEAFF.

The V call is TRBV5-1, the J call TRBJ2-2, with 8 bases lining up with TRBD2. J gave up 7 bases and V 1 base, and 3 bases lay outside the gene matches. The CDR3 extends over 14 amino acids. Germline CDR1 and CDR2: SGHRS and YFSETQ. DNA of the CDR3: TGCGCCAGCAGCTTGACTAGCGGAGGCGGGGAGCTGTTTTTT. This sequence encodes CASSLTSGGGELFF.

The chain couples TRBV14 to TRBJ2-7; 8 nucleotides line up with TRBD1. Germline values: CDR1 SGHDN, CDR2 FVKESK. CDR3 length: 15 residues. With 1 base clipped from V and 3 bases from J, the junction kept 5 bases outside the gene matches. The CDR3 is CASSQVPGQGYEQYF. The CDR3 nucleotides are TGTGCCAGCAGCCAAGTTCCCGGACAGGGCTACGAGCAGTACTTC.

This clone was counted a single time. The J gene is TRBJ2-5, the V gene TRBV6-5; possibly TRBD2 for D (7 bases). Germline V gene data show CDR1 as MNHEY and CDR2 as SVGAGI. Trimming removed 2 bases from V and 5 bases from J, with 18 bases in between. This CDR3 is 16 amino acids long. This CDR3 reads CASSYVVGGAGETQYF. The CDR3 DNA is TGTGCCAGCAGTTACGTCGTTGGGGGGGCAGGGGAGACCCAGTACTTC.

J is TRBJ2-3 and V is TRBV10-3, with a tentative D call TRBD2 (6 bases). This CDR3 is 13 amino acids long. Germline CDR1 ENHRY, CDR2 SYGVKD. The V gene lost 9 bases and the J gene lost 1 base, with 11 bases spanning the gap. CDR3 region: CAILKRGTDTQYF. CDR3 sequence (DNA): TGTGCCATATTAAAGCGGGGCACAGATACGCAGTATTTT.

This sequence joins TRBV11-2 and TRBJ2-1, with a tentative D call TRBD2 (5 bases). The CDR3 is 16 residues long. Deletions cut 7 bases from V and 7 bases from J, with 23 bases between. Germline values: CDR1 SGHAT, CDR2 FQNNGV. In DNA form, the CDR3 reads TGTGCCAGCAACCACGGTTTATCGAGGGCCCGGAATGAGCAGTTCTTC. This sequence encodes CASNHGLSRARNEQFF. Full variable domain (missing parts from reference TRBV11-2 and TRBJ2-1): EAGVAQSPRYKIIEKRQSVAFWCNPISGHATLYWYQQILGQGPKLLIQFQNNGVVDDSQLPKDRFSAERLKGVDSTLKIQPAKLEDSAVYLCASNHGLSRARNEQFFGPGTRLTVL.

The chain joins TRBV12-3 or TRBV12-4 to TRBJ2-1, with D possibly matching TRBD2 (5 bases). There are 13 residues in the CDR3. The V end lost 7 bases, the J end lost 3 bases, and 10 bases lay between the germline ends. CDR3 loop: CASTLAGYNEQFF. The DNA of the CDR3 is TGTGCCAGCACGCTAGCCGGCTACAATGAGCAGTTCTTC.

This clone was counted a single time. The rearrangement joins TRBV27 to TRBJ2-2; D not certain. The CDR3 consists of 15 residues. The V and J ends lost 4 bases and 7 bases respectively, with 16 bases between them. Per germline, CDR1 MNHEY and CDR2 SMNVEV (reference sequence). The CDR3 region has the DNA TGTGCCAGCAGTTCTGGTCAAATGATCAGCGGGGAGCTGTTTTTT. As protein: CASSSGQMISGELFF.

This rearrangement joins TRBV2 to TRBJ1-5, with 8 bases aligning to TRBD1. V was clipped by 4 bases and J by 4 bases; unmatched bases: 3. Germline-derived CDR1 and CDR2 are SNHLY and FYNNEI. The CDR3 sequence is 14 residues long. The CDR3 DNA reads TGTGCCAGCAGTGTGGACAGGGTAAATCAGCCCCAGCATTTT. Translation: CASSVDRVNQPQHF.

The genes are TRBV11-3 and TRBJ2-1; 8 nucleotides match TRBD2. This CDR3 is 18 amino acids long. Looked up from germline, CDR1 is SGHNT and CDR2 is YENEEA. V gave up 2 bases and J gave up 5 bases; unmatched junction bases: 14. CDR3 protein: CASSLIYSAGLGDNEQFF. In nucleotides, the CDR3 is TGTGCCAGCAGCTTAATATACTCCGCGGGACTAGGCGACAATGAGCAGTTCTTC.